The next 27 T cell receptor beta chains were all read from a single sample in a study of cytomegalovirus exposure and HLA in healthy donors. PCR used 60 Vbeta primers and 13 Jbeta primers. Using immunoSEQ multiplex PCR, the repertoire was profiled, and TCRdb retains in-frame clones only, with some absent. The data hold more than 60,000 clones, with around 80% observed a single time. Material: PBMCs. Receptors were obtained from a woman in her 30s in good health and CMV-seronegative.

This rearrangement joins TRBV9 to TRBJ1-5; no reliable D call. The length of the CDR3 is 16 residues. Between the trimmed V and J ends, which lost 6 bases and 2 bases, there was a span of 18 bases. Germline V CDR1 and CDR2: SGDLS, YYNGEE. CDR3 residues: CASKSPWARGNQPQHF. As DNA, the CDR3 is TGTGCCAGCAAGTCCCCTTGGGCTCGCGGCAATCAGCCCCAGCATTTT.

V is TRBV5-8 and J is TRBJ1-1; D possibly corresponds to TRBD1 (6 bases). The CDR3 is 12 amino acids. Trimming removed 1 base at V and 8 bases at J, with 9 bases between. Per the germline V gene, CDR1 is SGHTS and CDR2 is YDEGEE. This CDR3 is CASSLTGTEAFF. The CDR3 nucleotides are TGTGCCAGCAGCTTGACCGGGACAGAAGCTTTCTTT.

This sequence joins TRBV10-3 and TRBJ1-1; 9 bases are a match to TRBD1. Germline values: CDR1 ENHRY, CDR2 SYGVKD. The trim removed 3 bases at V and 0 bases at J, leaving 2 bases unmatched. The CDR3 spans 15 residues. The DNA for the CDR3 is TGTGCCATCAGTGAAGGACAGGGGATGAACACTGAAGCTTTCTTT. It specifies CAISEGQGMNTEAFF.

J is TRBJ1-3 and V is TRBV6-5, with D maybe TRBD1 (6 bases). V was pared by 2 bases and J by 2 bases, with 10 bases between. The CDR3 loop spans 15 amino acids. Germline CDR1 and CDR2: MNHEY and SVGAGI. This CDR3 reads CASSYGGLTGNTIYF. The CDR3, as DNA: TGTGCCAGCAGTTACGGGGGCTTGACTGGAAACACCATATATTTT.

The J gene is TRBJ2-5, the V gene TRBV6-5; unclear D gene. The V gene lost 2 bases and the J gene lost 0 bases, with 7 bases spanning the gap. This CDR3 contains 14 residues. Germline lookup yields CDR1 MNHEY and CDR2 SVGAGI. CDR3 in DNA: TGTGCCAGCAGTTACGGGCCGAACCAAGAGACCCAGTACTTC. Its protein product is CASSYGPNQETQYF.

The rearrangement uses TRBV14 and TRBJ1-1; D unresolved. This CDR3 comprises 18 residues. V was pared by 3 bases and J by 0 bases, with 20 bases between. The germline CDR1 and CDR2 sequences are SGHDN and FVKESK. The CDR3 DNA is TGTGCCAGCAGCCACCCTTTTCGAGGGAAGGGCCTGAACACTGAAGCTTTCTTT. Its translation is CASSHPFRGKGLNTEAFF.

V gene TRBV7-2 combines with J gene TRBJ1-2; 8 nucleotides align to TRBD1. The J segment lost 4 bases and the V segment lost 5 bases, leaving 12 bases of the junction unmatched. The V gene's germline CDR1 is SGHTA and CDR2 FQGNSA. The CDR3 contains 16 residues. The CDR3 coding sequence is TGTGCCAGCAGCCCCCCTGCAGGGGGCGCCAGCTATGGCTACACCTTC. This encodes CASSPPAGGASYGYTF. The entire variable domain, with the rest obtained from reference TRBV7-2 and TRBJ1-2, is as follows: GAGVSQSPSNKVTEKGKDVELRCDPISGHTALYWYRQSLGQGLEFLIYFQGNSAPDKSGLPSDRFSAERTGGSVSTLTIQRTQQEDSAVYLCASSPPAGGASYGYTFGSGTRLTVV.

This clone showed up just a few times. The chain links TRBV11-2 to TRBJ2-2; 11 bases are shared with TRBD1. Germline V gives CDR1 SGHAT, CDR2 FQNNGV. This CDR3 has 15 residues. V was pared by 5 bases and J by 8 bases, with 7 bases of the junction left unmatched. The CDR3 coding sequence is TGTGCCAGCAGCACCGGGACAGGGGGTTTTGGGGAGCTGTTTTTT. This codes for CASSTGTGGFGELFF.

J is TRBJ2-1 and V is TRBV9; 11 bases align to TRBD1. Per the germline V gene, CDR1 is SGDLS and CDR2 is YYNGEE. V trimming: 4 bases; J trimming: 6 bases; junction bases outside the gene matches: 3. The CDR3 totals 14 residues. In nucleotides, the CDR3 is TGTGCCAGCAGCCCGGGACAGGGGGTCAATGAGCAGTTCTTC. It codes for CASSPGQGVNEQFF. The full variable domain, with the rest looked up from reference TRBV9 and TRBJ2-1, is DSGVTQTPKHLITATGQRVTLRCSPRSGDLSVYWYQQSLDQGLQFLIQYYNGEERAKGNILERFSAQQFPDLHSELNLSSLELGDSALYFCASSPGQGVNEQFFGPGTRLTVL.

This sequence joins TRBV5-1 and TRBJ1-5; 8 positions match TRBD1. With 4 bases clipped from V and 6 bases from J, the junction kept 18 bases outside the gene matches. CDR1 is SGHRS and CDR2 is YFSETQ in the germline V gene. The CDR3 sequence is 18 residues long. As DNA, the CDR3 is TGCGCCAGCAGCCCCCTGCCAGGGGGCGCGGTTGGAAGTCAGCCCCAGCATTTT. Protein: CASSPLPGGAVGSQPQHF. Filled out from reference TRBV5-1 and TRBJ1-5, the complete variable domain reads KAGVTQTPRYLIKTRGQQVTLSCSPISGHRSVSWYQQTPGQGLQFLFEYFSETQRNKGNFPGRFSGRQFSNSRSEMNVSTLELGDSALYLCASSPLPGGAVGSQPQHFGDGTRLSIL.

V gene TRBV2 combines with J gene TRBJ2-1; unclear D gene. Trimming removed 3 bases at V and 7 bases at J, with 16 bases between. This CDR3 comprises 15 residues. The germline V gene encodes CDR1 SNHLY and CDR2 FYNNEI. CDR3: CASSERHPSSNEQFF. Here the CDR3 DNA reads TGTGCCAGCAGTGAGCGCCATCCGAGTTCAAATGAGCAGTTCTTC.

This chain joins TRBV6-1 and TRBJ1-2; D ambiguous. CDR3 length: 15 amino acids. V was shortened by 2 bases and J by 0 bases, with 10 bases between the two germline ends. The germline CDR1 and CDR2 sequences are MNHNS and SASEGT. The CDR3 DNA reads TGTGCCAGCAGTGAATTGTCCGGAGCTAACTATGGCTACACCTTC. It translates to CASSELSGANYGYTF.

The J gene is TRBJ2-1, the V gene TRBV5-1, with TRBD1 matching over 9 bases. Germline values: CDR1 SGHRS, CDR2 YFSETQ. The CDR3 has 15 residues. V lost 7 bases, J lost 2 bases, and 7 bases stayed unmatched. The CDR3 protein is CASGPRDRAYNEQFF. The DNA for the CDR3 is TGCGCCAGCGGTCCCCGGGACAGGGCCTACAATGAGCAGTTCTTC. The full variable domain, completed using reference TRBV5-1 and TRBJ2-1, is KAGVTQTPRYLIKTRGQQVTLSCSPISGHRSVSWYQQTPGQGLQFLFEYFSETQRNKGNFPGRFSGRQFSNSRSEMNVSTLELGDSALYLCASGPRDRAYNEQFFGPGTRLTVL.

This rearrangement joins TRBV2 to TRBJ2-1; D is uncertain. Germline loops: CDR1 SNHLY, CDR2 FYNNEI. There are 13 residues in the CDR3. V lost 1 base, J lost 4 bases, and 5 bases lay in between. The CDR3 bases are TGTGCCAGCAGTGAAGACAGATACAATGAGCAGTTCTTC. Encoded protein: CASSEDRYNEQFF.

This clone was observed a handful of times. The J gene is TRBJ1-6, the V gene TRBV7-2, with D unclear. CDR3 length equals 12 residues. Trimming shortened V by 6 bases and J by 7 bases, and 7 bases separated the two germline ends. CDR1 is SGHTA and CDR2 is FQGNSA in the germline V gene. CDR3 in amino acids: CASSPGNSPLHF. CDR3 DNA sequence: TGTGCCAGCAGTCCGGGGAATTCACCCCTCCACTTT.

This chain uses TRBV15 with TRBJ1-5, with a possible D match to TRBD1 (6 bases). The ends were cut back, 5 bases at V and 2 bases at J, with 16 bases in the middle. The V gene's germline CDR1 is LNHNV and CDR2 YYDKDF (reference sequence). The CDR3 covers 16 residues. Here the CDR3 reads CATSPDRGARNQPQHF. The DNA of the CDR3 is TGTGCCACCAGCCCTGATCGGGGGGCCCGCAATCAGCCCCAGCATTTT.

This clone showed up just once. This CDR3 is CASSGSAGVSYNEQFF. In DNA form, the CDR3 reads TGTGCCAGCAGTGGCTCAGCGGGAGTTTCCTACAATGAGCAGTTCTTC. The gene calls are TRBV7-6 and TRBJ2-1; 8 bases align to TRBD2. J was trimmed by 1 base and V by 6 bases; bases with no gene match: 8. CDR3 length: 16 amino acids. In germline, CDR1 is SGHVS, CDR2 FNYEAQ.

This chain joins TRBV6-5 and TRBJ2-7; 8 nucleotides match TRBD2. Germline V gene lookup returns CDR1 MNHEY and CDR2 SVGAGI. The CDR3 runs 14 residues. V lost 5 bases, J lost 5 bases, and 8 bases stayed unmatched. The CDR3 is CASSTSGKGNEQYV. CDR3 bases: TGTGCCAGCAGTACTAGCGGTAAGGGGAACGAGCAGTACGTC.

This clone has just a few counts. The chain joins TRBV6-5 to TRBJ1-3; D unclear. Trimming removed 5 bases at V and 4 bases at J, with 9 bases between. This CDR3 spans 13 amino acids. In germline, CDR1 is MNHEY, CDR2 SVGAGI. CDR3 sequence (DNA): TGTGCCAGCAGTAACGGGTTAGGAAACACCATATATTTT. Residues: CASSNGLGNTIYF.

Only a few counts were recorded for this clone. The gene calls are TRBV6-5 and TRBJ2-1; 9 nucleotides line up with TRBD1. From germline, CDR1 is MNHEY and CDR2 SVGAGI. The CDR3 has 15 amino acids. V was pared by 6 bases and J by 3 bases, with 6 bases of the junction left unmatched. In DNA, the CDR3 is TGTGCCAGCAGCGAAAGGACAGGGGTCTACAATGAGCAGTTCTTC. The encoded protein is CASSERTGVYNEQFF.

This chain joins TRBV18 and TRBJ2-7, with TRBD1 identical over 7 bases. Trimming cost V 5 bases and J 0 bases; bases outside gene matches: 7. The length of the CDR3 is 15 residues. CDR1 KGHSH and CDR2 LQKENI come from the germline V gene. DNA for the CDR3: TGTGCCAGCTCATCGACAGGGTTAAGCTCCTACGAGCAGTACTTC. It translates to CASSSTGLSSYEQYF. The variable domain in full, with the rest retrieved from reference TRBV18 and TRBJ2-7, is NAGVMQNPRHLVRRRGQEARLRCSPMKGHSHVYWYRQLPEEGLKFMVYLQKENIIDESGMPKERFSAEFPKEGPSILRIQQVVRGDSAAYFCASSSTGLSSYEQYFGPGTRLTVT.

This sequence joins TRBV5-1 and TRBJ1-5, with D unresolved. The CDR3 extends over 15 amino acids. V was shortened by 2 bases and J by 3 bases, with 12 bases between the two germline ends. The V gene's germline CDR1 is SGHRS and CDR2 YFSETQ. CDR3 sequence reads: CASSLGSQNNQPQHF. The CDR3 coding sequence is TGCGCCAGCAGCTTAGGGAGTCAAAACAATCAGCCCCAGCATTTT.

The V call is TRBV19, the J call TRBJ1-1; 9 bases line up with TRBD1. The CDR3 consists of 13 residues. Germline V gene lookup returns CDR1 LNHDA and CDR2 SQIVND (reference sequence). Trimming removed 3 bases from V and 11 bases from J; junction bases left unmatched: 7. The CDR3 reads CASSIPGQGEAFF. In DNA, the CDR3 is TGTGCCAGTAGTATCCCGGGACAGGGTGAGGCTTTCTTT. The entire variable domain, with the rest obtained from reference TRBV19 and TRBJ1-1, is as follows: DGGITQSPKYLFRKEGQNVTLSCEQNLNHDAMYWYRQDPGQGLRLIYYSQIVNDFQKGDIAEGYSVSREKKESFPLTVTSAQKNPTAFYLCASSIPGQGEAFFGQGTRLTVV.

In its sample, this clone was seen once. The chain has TRBV4-1 and TRBJ2-1, with 11 bases that match TRBD2. The CDR3 length is 17 residues. Trimming removed 0 bases from V and 8 bases from J; junction bases left unmatched: 9. The germline V gene encodes CDR1 MGHRA and CDR2 YSYEKL. The CDR3 is CASSQEPSSGRPDEQFF. The CDR3 DNA sequence: TGCGCCAGCAGCCAAGAGCCCTCTAGCGGGAGGCCGGATGAGCAGTTCTTC.

This chain's CDR3 is CASISSYNEQFF. The CDR3 DNA follows: TGTGCCAGTATCTCGTCCTACAATGAGCAGTTCTTC. V gene TRBV19 combines with J gene TRBJ2-1; D unresolved. Germline lookup yields CDR1 LNHDA and CDR2 SQIVND (reference sequence). The CDR3 is 12 residues long. V lost 7 bases and J 1 base, leaving 5 bases between the germline ends.

The V call is TRBV6-1, the J call TRBJ2-2; D is perhaps TRBD1 (6 bases). The CDR3 contains 18 residues. Germline V lookup: CDR1 MNHNS, CDR2 SASEGT. Trimming removed 2 bases from V and 2 bases from J, with 18 bases in between. The CDR3 region has the DNA TGTGCCAGCAGTGAAAGGGTCCTTAGGGGGTCTAACACCGGGGAGCTGTTTTTT. Protein: CASSERVLRGSNTGELFF.

The chain joins TRBV9 to TRBJ2-1; 8 nucleotides line up with TRBD2. The CDR3 loop spans 15 amino acids. The V gene end was trimmed by 0 bases and the J gene end by 8 bases; junction bases not matched to a gene: 7. Germline V lookup: CDR1 SGDLS, CDR2 YYNGEE. CDR3 DNA sequence: TGTGCCAGCAGCGTAGATAGCGGGGCCGAGGATGAGCAGTTCTTC. It is translated as CASSVDSGAEDEQFF. Full variable domain (outside the CDR3, taken from reference TRBV9 and TRBJ2-1): DSGVTQTPKHLITATGQRVTLRCSPRSGDLSVYWYQQSLDQGLQFLIQYYNGEERAKGNILERFSAQQFPDLHSELNLSSLELGDSALYFCASSVDSGAEDEQFFGPGTRLTVL.